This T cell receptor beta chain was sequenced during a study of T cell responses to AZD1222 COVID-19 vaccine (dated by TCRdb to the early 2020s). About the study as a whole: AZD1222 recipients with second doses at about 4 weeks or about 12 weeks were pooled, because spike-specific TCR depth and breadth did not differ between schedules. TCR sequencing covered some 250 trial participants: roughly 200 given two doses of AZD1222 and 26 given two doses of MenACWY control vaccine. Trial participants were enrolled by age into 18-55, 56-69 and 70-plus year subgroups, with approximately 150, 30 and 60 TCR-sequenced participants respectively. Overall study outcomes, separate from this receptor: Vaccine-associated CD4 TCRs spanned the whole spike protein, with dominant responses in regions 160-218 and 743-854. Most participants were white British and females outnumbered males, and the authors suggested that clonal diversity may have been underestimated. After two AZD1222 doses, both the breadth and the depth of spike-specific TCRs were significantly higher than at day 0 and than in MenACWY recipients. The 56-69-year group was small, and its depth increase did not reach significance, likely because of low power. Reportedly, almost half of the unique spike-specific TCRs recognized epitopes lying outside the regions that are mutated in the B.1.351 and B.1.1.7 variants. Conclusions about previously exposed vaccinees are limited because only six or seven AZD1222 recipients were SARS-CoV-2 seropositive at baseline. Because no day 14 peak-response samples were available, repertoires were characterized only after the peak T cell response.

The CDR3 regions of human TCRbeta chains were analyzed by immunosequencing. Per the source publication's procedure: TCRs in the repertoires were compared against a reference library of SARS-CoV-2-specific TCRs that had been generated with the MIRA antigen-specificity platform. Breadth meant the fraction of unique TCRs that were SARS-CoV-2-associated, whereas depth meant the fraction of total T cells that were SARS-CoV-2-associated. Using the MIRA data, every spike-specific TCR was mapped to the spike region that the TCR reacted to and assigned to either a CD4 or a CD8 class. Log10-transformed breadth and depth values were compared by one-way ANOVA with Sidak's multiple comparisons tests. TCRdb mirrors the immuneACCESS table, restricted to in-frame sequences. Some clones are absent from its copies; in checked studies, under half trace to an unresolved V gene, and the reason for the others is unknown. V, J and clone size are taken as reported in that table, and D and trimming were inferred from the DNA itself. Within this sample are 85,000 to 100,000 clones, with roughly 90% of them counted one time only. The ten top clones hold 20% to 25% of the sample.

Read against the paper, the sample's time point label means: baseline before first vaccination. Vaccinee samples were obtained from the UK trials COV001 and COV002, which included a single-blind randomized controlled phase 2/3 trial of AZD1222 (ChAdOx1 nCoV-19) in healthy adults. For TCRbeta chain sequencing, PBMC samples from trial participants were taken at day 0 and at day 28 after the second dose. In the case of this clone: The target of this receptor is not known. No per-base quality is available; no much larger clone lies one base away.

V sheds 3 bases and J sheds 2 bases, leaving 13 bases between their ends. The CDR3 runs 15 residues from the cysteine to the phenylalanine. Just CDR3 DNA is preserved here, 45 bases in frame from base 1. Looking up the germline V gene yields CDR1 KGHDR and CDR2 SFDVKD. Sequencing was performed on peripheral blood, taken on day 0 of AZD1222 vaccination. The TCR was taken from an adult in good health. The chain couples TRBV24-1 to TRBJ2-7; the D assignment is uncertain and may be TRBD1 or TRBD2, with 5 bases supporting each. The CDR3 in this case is CATSDPRWDPYEQYF. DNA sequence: TGTGCCACCAGTGATCCAAGGTGGGACCCCTACGAGCAGTACTTC.